The clone carrying this T cell receptor (beta chain) was detected only a few times. This sample stems from a study of blood T cells in healthy people across ages. A J-beta primer mix and a sample-barcoded 5' primer were used in a second PCR of about 7 to 12 cycles. TCRdb recomputed calls from the 5' RACE reads with MiXCR, one row per CDR3 protein. The sample lists approximately 800,000 distinct CDR3 sequences, roughly 24% occurring once. CDR1 and CDR2 from the germline V gene are SGHVS and FNYEAQ. The CDR3 runs 14 residues. V was pared by 5 bases and J by 4 bases, with 7 bases of the junction left unmatched. The same data also contributed to another study, on T cells of mothers and their children.

V gene TRBV7-6 combines with J gene TRBJ1-2, with TRBD1 matching over 7 bases. This receptor was obtained from a boy aged 5-17 years in good health. The sample was blood. The CDR3 protein is CASSPQGGGYGYTF. For the CDR3, the DNA is TGTGCCAGCAGCCCCCAGGGGGGTGGCTATGGCTACACCTTC.